The rows below give T cell receptor beta chains drawn from one sample of a study of blood T cell repertoires in COVID-19. Method: immunoSEQ multiplex PCR; TCRdb's copy keeps in-frame clones and lacks some. Here the sample spans tens of thousands of clones, over 70% being singletons. Sequences were obtained from peripheral blood. These receptors were collected from an elderly woman with active or convalescent COVID-19. CDR3s include the opening cysteine and the closing phenylalanine or tryptophan. A D gene is named only where the DNA matches it firmly. The listing skips clone size in some rows; elsewhere it reads once, few, many or a size class.

d_call	v_call	j_call	clone_size	cdr3_nt	cdr3_aa
TRBD1	TRBV5-6	TRBJ2-2	.	TGTGCCAGCAGCTTGTTTACCCACCGGGACAGGGTCATTCGAGGGGAGCTGTTTTTT	CASSLFTHRDRVIRGELFF
TRBD2	TRBV2	TRBJ2-1	.	TGTGCCAGCAGTGAGTCTAGCGGGTGGGTGGCGAAGCAGTTCTTC	CASSESSGWVAKQFF
.	TRBV6-2/TRBV6-3	TRBJ1-1	few	TGTGCCAGCAGTTACCTCCGGGGAGGCCACCACACTGAAGCTTTCTTT	CASSYLRGGHHTEAFF
.	TRBV2	TRBJ2-1	few	TGTGCCAGCAGCCCTCAGGGGGGCGGCGAGCAGTTCTTC	CASSPQGGGEQFF
.	TRBV5-1	TRBJ1-6	few	TGCGCCAGCAGCTTTGGGCAGGCAGAACTCAATTCACCCCTCCACTTT	CASSFGQAELNSPLHF
.	TRBV5-5	TRBJ1-2	.	TGTGCCAGCAGCTTGCGGAGGGGAGAAGGTTATGGCTACACCTTC	CASSLRRGEGYGYTF
.	TRBV19	TRBJ1-2	once	TGTGCCAGTAGTACTAACCAGGGATTCTATGGCTACACCTTC	CASSTNQGFYGYTF
TRBD1	TRBV2	TRBJ1-1	.	TGTGCCAGCAGTGTTCAGGGGGCGACTGAAGCTTTCTTT	CASSVQGATEAFF
TRBD2	TRBV5-1	TRBJ2-7	.	TGCGCCAGCAGCGGGACTAGCGGGAGATACGAGCAGTACTTC	CASSGTSGRYEQYF
TRBD1	TRBV6-2/TRBV6-3	TRBJ2-2	.	TGTGCCAGCAGTTACTCGACAGGGTCCGGGGAGCTGTTTTTT	CASSYSTGSGELFF
.	TRBV3-1/TRBV3-2	TRBJ2-5	.	TGTGCCAGCAGCCAAGTGGCTTCGACAGGACAAGAGACCCAGTACTTC	CASSQVASTGQETQYF
.	TRBV5-4	TRBJ1-1	.	TGTGCCAGCAGCCTACAGGGAGCGAGCGCTGAAGCTTTCTTT	CASSLQGASAEAFF
.	TRBV4-1	TRBJ2-7	.	TGCGCCAGCAGCCAGCGAACCGGGTCGCCCAAGTACTTC	CASSQRTGSPKYF
TRBD1	TRBV18	TRBJ1-5	.	TGTGCCAGCTCACTATCCGGGACAGGCAATCAGCCCCAGCATTTT	CASSLSGTGNQPQHF
.	TRBV29-1	TRBJ2-1	.	TGCAGCGTTGGCAGCGGCTCCTACAATGAGCAGTTCTTC	CSVGSGSYNEQFF
.	TRBV11-2	TRBJ1-1	.	TGTGCCAGCAGCCCTTTTCTGAACACTGAAGCTTTCTTT	CASSPFLNTEAFF
TRBD1	TRBV3-1/TRBV3-2	TRBJ1-1	.	TGTGCCAGCAGCCCCGAGACAGGGCCCCGGAACACTGAAGCTTTCTTT	CASSPETGPRNTEAFF
.	TRBV19	TRBJ2-3	many	TGTGCCAGTAGTAGGACAGCGGTCGGGCCAGATACGCAGTATTTT	CASSRTAVGPDTQYF
.	TRBV28	TRBJ2-5	.	TGTGCCAGCAGTTTACCTCGACTAGAGGAGACCCAGTACTTC	CASSLPRLEETQYF
.	TRBV24-1	TRBJ1-4	.	TGTGCCATCTTTACCGGGGCCAGGGGTTTAGGGTTTCGGGAAAAACTGTTTTTT	CAIFTGARGLGFREKLFF
TRBD1	TRBV5-6	TRBJ1-4	few	TGTGCCTCCGGGAGGGGGCGAAGGGAAAAACTGTTTTTT	CASGRGRREKLFF
.	TRBV5-1	TRBJ2-3	.	TGCGCCAGCAGCTTGGATTTCCGGGAAACGCAGTATTTT	CASSLDFRETQYF
TRBD1	TRBV29-1	TRBJ1-2	.	TGCAGCGTTGAAGGGTCAGGGGGGCCCTCTAACTATGGCTACACCTTC	CSVEGSGGPSNYGYTF
TRBD1	TRBV7-9	TRBJ1-2	once	TGTGCCAGCAGCTTCGCAGGGGGCCCTATCGGCTACACCTTC	CASSFAGGPIGYTF
.	TRBV11-2	TRBJ2-7	.	TGTGCCAGCAGCCCCATCTGGGGAGATGGAGCCTACGAGCAGTACTTC	CASSPIWGDGAYEQYF
.	TRBV5-1	TRBJ1-2	.	TGCGCCAGCAGCTTGGGGGGGGTCCCTGACAACTATGGCTACACCTTC	CASSLGGVPDNYGYTF
TRBD2	TRBV19	TRBJ2-2	.	TGTGCCAGTAGTATAGAGGGGACTAGTACCGGGGAGCTGTTTTTT	CASSIEGTSTGELFF
.	TRBV2	TRBJ1-5	.	TGTGCCAGCAGTGATCGGGTTAGCAATCAGCCCCAGCATTTT	CASSDRVSNQPQHF
.	TRBV7-2	TRBJ1-4	.	TGTGCCAGCAGTAAGGACAGAACTAATGAAAAACTGTTTTTT	CASSKDRTNEKLFF
TRBD2	TRBV7-9	TRBJ2-2	few	TGTGCCAGCAGCCCCAGGACTAGCGGGAGGGCTGATTCCGGGGAGCTGTTTTTT	CASSPRTSGRADSGELFF
.	TRBV7-9	TRBJ1-1	.	TGTGCCAGCAGCTTAGTCCAGGTTATGAACACTGAAGCTTTCTTT	CASSLVQVMNTEAFF
TRBD1	TRBV10-3	TRBJ2-2	few	TGTGCCATCGCAGCTTCCGGGACAGCGAACACCGGGGAGCTGTTTTTT	CAIAASGTANTGELFF
TRBD2	TRBV20-1	TRBJ2-7	.	TGCAGTGCTAGTGGACTAGCGGGAGGGACTCCCTACGAGCAGTACTTC	CSASGLAGGTPYEQYF
.	TRBV11-1	TRBJ2-5	.	TGTGCCAGCAGCCCCTTATCTCCCGGAGAGACCCAGTACTTC	CASSPLSPGETQYF
.	TRBV9	TRBJ1-1	many	TGTGCCAGCAGCGTAGACCATGGAGGGATAACTGAAGCTTTCTTT	CASSVDHGGITEAFF
.	TRBV5-4	TRBJ1-1	.	TGTGCCAGCAGCGTACAGGGTAGAAGAACTGAAGCTTTCTTT	CASSVQGRRTEAFF
.	TRBV4-1	TRBJ1-4	.	TGCGCCAGCAGCCCCAATATGCGGGAAAAACTGTTTTTT	CASSPNMREKLFF
.	TRBV5-1	TRBJ2-5	.	TGCGCCAGCAGCTTGGCTCCTCCTAGAGAAGAGACCCAGTACTTC	CASSLAPPREETQYF
.	TRBV10-3	TRBJ1-2	.	TGTGCCATCAGTGAGTCCACACGAACACGTGGCTACACCTTC	CAISESTRTRGYTF
TRBD2	TRBV5-1	TRBJ2-7	.	TGCGCCAGCAGCTTGGCCGTGACTAGCGGGAGTTGGGGAACCTACGAGCAGTACTTC	CASSLAVTSGSWGTYEQYF
TRBD2	TRBV18	TRBJ2-1	.	TGTGCCAGCTCACCAATTAGCGGGGGACACAATGAGCAGTTCTTC	CASSPISGGHNEQFF
TRBD1	TRBV2	TRBJ1-1	.	TGTGCCAGCAGTACCAGGACAGGGGAGCCTGAAGCTTTCTTT	CASSTRTGEPEAFF
.	TRBV3-1/TRBV3-2	TRBJ2-1	.	TGTGCCAGCAGCTTAAGGGGCCGATCCTACAATGAGCAGTTCTTC	CASSLRGRSYNEQFF
TRBD2	TRBV27	TRBJ2-7	once	TGTGCCAGCAGTTTTACTAGCGGTAACTACGAGCAGTACTTC	CASSFTSGNYEQYF
.	TRBV6-6	TRBJ2-5	few	TGTGCCAGCAGTTCAGGGTTCGGAGAGACCCAGTACTTC	CASSSGFGETQYF
TRBD2	TRBV7-9	TRBJ2-1	.	TGTGCCAGCAGCTCAACTAGCGGGAGTTGGCAGCAGTTCTTC	CASSSTSGSWQQFF
.	TRBV7-2	TRBJ1-2	.	TGTGCCAGCAGCGCGGCCTATGGCTACACCTTC	CASSAAYGYTF
TRBD1	TRBV28	TRBJ1-2	.	TGTGCCAGCAGTGACAACACCGGACAGGTGGACTATGGCTACACCTTC	CASSDNTGQVDYGYTF
.	TRBV28	TRBJ1-2	.	TGTGCCAGCAGCACGAAAAAAACGACAGACTACACCTTC	CASSTKKTTDYTF
TRBD2	TRBV11-2	TRBJ2-7	.	TGTGCCAGCAGCTCAGTGGCTAGCGGGAGTTTAGGGCAGTACTTC	CASSSVASGSLGQYF